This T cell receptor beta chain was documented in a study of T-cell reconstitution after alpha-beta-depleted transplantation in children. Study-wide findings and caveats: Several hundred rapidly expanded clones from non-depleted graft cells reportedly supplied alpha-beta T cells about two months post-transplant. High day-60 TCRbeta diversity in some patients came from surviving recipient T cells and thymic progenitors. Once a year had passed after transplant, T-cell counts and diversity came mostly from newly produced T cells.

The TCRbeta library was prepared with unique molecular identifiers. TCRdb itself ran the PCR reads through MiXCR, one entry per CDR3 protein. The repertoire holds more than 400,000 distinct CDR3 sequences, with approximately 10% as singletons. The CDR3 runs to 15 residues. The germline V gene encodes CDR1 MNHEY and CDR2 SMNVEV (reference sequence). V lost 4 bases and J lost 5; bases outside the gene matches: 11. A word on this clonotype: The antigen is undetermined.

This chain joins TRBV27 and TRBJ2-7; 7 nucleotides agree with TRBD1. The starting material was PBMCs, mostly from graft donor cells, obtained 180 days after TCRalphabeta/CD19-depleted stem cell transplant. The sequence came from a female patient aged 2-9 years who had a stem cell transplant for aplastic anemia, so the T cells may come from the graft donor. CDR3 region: CASSYTGDIGDEQYF. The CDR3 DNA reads TGTGCCAGCAGTTACACAGGGGACATAGGCGACGAGCAGTACTTC.